The subject of this entry is one T cell receptor beta chain. The antigen is not known. The data originate from a study of cytomegalovirus exposure and HLA in healthy donors. The PCR employed 60 Vbeta primers together with 13 Jbeta primers. Libraries were prepared by immunoSEQ multiplex PCR; TCRdb keeps only in-frame clonotypes and omits some of them. This sample carries about 130,000 clones, over 75% of them seen once, and the ten largest clones take approximately 4.2%. V shed 3 bases and J 5 bases; nucleotides not matched to a gene: 15. The CDR3 is made up of 18 amino acids. Germline lookup yields CDR1 SGHTA and CDR2 FQGNSA. Study observations and caveats: Most CMV-associated TCR beta chains appeared HLA-restricted in a later analysis. Within an earlier analysis, most TCR beta V segments proved productive either about 90% or about 30% of the time.

Donors were ostensibly healthy at sampling, although undocumented immune exposures were probable. Sequenced input: PBMCs. The chain has TRBV7-2 and TRBJ2-5; 10 bases match TRBD2. This TCR was sampled from a male donor in good health and CMV-seropositive. CDR3 amino acids: CASSLISEAGGPWETQYF. In DNA, the CDR3 is TGTGCCAGCAGCTTGATCAGTGAAGCGGGAGGGCCCTGGGAGACCCAGTACTTC.